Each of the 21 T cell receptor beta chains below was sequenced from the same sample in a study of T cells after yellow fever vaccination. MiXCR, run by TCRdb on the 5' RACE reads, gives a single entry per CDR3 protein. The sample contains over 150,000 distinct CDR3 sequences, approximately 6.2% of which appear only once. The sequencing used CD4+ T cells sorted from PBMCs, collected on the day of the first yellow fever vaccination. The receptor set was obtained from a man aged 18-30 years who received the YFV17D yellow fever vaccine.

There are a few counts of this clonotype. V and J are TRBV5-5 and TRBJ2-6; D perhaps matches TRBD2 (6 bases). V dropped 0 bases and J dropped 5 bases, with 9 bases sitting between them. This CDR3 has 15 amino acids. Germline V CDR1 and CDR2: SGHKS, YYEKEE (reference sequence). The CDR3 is CASSLGGDRANVLTF. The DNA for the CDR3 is TGTGCCAGCAGCTTGGGGGGGGATAGGGCCAACGTCCTGACTTTC. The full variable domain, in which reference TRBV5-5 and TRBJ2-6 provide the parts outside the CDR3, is DAGVTQSPTHLIKTRGQQVTLRCSPISGHKSVSWYQQVLGQGPQFIFQYYEKEERGRGNFPDRFSARQFPNYSSELNVNALLLGDSALYLCASSLGGDRANVLTFGAGSRLTVL.

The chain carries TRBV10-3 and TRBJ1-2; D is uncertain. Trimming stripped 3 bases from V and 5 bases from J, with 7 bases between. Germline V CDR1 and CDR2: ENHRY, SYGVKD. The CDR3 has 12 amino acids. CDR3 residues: CAISDTFYGYTF. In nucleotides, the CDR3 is TGTGCCATCAGTGACACGTTTTATGGCTACACCTTC.

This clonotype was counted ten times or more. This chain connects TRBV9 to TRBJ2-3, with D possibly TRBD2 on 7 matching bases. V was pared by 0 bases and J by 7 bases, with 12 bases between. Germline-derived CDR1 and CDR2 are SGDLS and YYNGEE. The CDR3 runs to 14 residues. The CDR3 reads CASSVEGGANTQYF. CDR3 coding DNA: TGTGCCAGCAGCGTAGAGGGGGGGGCCAATACGCAGTATTTT.

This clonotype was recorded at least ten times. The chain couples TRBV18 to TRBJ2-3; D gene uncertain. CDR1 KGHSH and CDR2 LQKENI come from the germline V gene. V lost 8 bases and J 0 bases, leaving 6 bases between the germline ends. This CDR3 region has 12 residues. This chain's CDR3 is CASSTSTDTQYF. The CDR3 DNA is TGTGCCAGCAGCACAAGCACAGATACGCAGTATTTT.

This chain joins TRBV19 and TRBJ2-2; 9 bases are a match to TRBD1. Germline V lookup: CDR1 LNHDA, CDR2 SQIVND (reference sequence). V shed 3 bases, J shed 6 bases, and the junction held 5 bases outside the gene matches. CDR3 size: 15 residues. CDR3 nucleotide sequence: TGTGCCAGTAGTATTTGGGGACAGGGTTCCGGGGAGCTGTTTTTT. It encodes CASSIWGQGSGELFF.

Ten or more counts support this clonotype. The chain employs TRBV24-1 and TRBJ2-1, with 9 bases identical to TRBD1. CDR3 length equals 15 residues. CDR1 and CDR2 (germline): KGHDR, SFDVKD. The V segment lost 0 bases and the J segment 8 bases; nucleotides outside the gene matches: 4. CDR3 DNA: TGTGCCACCAGTGATTTGGGACAGGGGTCCGATGAGCAGTTCTTC. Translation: CATSDLGQGSDEQFF.

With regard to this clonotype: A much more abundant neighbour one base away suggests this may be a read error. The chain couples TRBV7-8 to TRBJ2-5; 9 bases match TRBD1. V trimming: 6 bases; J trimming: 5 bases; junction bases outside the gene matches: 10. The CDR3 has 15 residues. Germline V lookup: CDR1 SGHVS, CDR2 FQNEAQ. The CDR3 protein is CASRGQGNTPETQYF. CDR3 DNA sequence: TGTGCCAGCAGGGGACAGGGAAACACTCCGGAGACCCAGTACTTC.

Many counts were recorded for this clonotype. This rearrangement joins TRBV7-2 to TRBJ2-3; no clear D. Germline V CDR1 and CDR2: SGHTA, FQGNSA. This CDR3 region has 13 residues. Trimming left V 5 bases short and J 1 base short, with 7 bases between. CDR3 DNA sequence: TGTGCCAGCAGCCAAGGGCGCACAGATACGCAGTATTTT. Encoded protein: CASSQGRTDTQYF.

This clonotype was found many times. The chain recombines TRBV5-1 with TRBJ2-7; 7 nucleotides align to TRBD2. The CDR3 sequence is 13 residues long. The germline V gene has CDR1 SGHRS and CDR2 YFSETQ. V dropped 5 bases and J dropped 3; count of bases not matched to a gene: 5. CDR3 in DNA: TGCGCCAGCAGTCCGACTAGCAGCTACGAGCAGTACTTC. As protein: CASSPTSSYEQYF.

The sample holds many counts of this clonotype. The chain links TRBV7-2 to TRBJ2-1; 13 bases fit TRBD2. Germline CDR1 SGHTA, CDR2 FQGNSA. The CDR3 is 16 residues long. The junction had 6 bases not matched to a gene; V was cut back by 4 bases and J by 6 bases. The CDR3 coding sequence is TGTGCCAGCAGCTCATGGCGACTAGCGGGGGGCAATGAGCAGTTCTTC. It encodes CASSSWRLAGGNEQFF.

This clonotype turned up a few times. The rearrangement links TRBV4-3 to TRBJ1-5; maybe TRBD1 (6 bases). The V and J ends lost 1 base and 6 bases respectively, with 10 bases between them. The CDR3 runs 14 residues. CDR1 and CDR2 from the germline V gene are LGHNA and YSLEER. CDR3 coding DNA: TGCGCCAGCAGCCAAGCCAGGGGAGGTCAGCCCCAGCATTTT. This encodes CASSQARGGQPQHF.

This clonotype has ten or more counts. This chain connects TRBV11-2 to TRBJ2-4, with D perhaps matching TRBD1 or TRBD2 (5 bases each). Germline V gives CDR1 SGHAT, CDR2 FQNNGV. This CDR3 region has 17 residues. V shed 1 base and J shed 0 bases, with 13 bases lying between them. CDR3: CASSLVSEGLAKNIQYF. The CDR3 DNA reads TGTGCCAGCAGCTTAGTCAGCGAGGGGCTAGCCAAAAACATTCAGTACTTC. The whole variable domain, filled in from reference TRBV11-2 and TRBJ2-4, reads EAGVAQSPRYKIIEKRQSVAFWCNPISGHATLYWYQQILGQGPKLLIQFQNNGVVDDSQLPKDRFSAERLKGVDSTLKIQPAKLEDSAVYLCASSLVSEGLAKNIQYFGAGTRLSVL.

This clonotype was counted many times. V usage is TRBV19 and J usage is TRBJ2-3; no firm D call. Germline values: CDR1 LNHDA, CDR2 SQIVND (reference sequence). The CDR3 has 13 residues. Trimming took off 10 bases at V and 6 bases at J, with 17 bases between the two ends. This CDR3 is CATALSPSDTQYF. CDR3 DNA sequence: TGTGCCACCGCCCTTTCACCCTCCGATACGCAGTATTTT.

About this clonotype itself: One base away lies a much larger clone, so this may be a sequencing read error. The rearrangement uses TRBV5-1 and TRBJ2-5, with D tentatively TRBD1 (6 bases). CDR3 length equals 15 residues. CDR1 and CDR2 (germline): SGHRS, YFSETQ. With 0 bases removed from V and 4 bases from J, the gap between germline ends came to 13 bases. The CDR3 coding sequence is TGCGCCAGCAGCTTGGGGGACACGGCCCGAGAGACCCAGTACTTC. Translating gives CASSLGDTARETQYF. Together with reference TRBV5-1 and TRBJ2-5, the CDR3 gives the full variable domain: KAGVTQTPRYLIKTRGQQVTLSCSPISGHRSVSWYQQTPGQGLQFLFEYFSETQRNKGNFPGRFSGRQFSNSRSEMNVSTLELGDSALYLCASSLGDTARETQYFGPGTRLLVL.

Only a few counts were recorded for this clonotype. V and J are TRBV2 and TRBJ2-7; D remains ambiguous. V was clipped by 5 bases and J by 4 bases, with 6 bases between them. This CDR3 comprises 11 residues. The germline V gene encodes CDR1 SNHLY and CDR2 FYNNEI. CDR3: CASSMQYEQYV. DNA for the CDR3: TGTGCCAGCAGTATGCAATACGAGCAGTACGTC.

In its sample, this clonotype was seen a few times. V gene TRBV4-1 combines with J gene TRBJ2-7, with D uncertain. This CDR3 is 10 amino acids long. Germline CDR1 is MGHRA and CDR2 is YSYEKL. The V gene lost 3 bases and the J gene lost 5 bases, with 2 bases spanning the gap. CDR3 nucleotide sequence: TGCGCCAGCAGCCAGGACGAGCAGTACTTC. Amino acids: CASSQDEQYF.

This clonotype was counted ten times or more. This chain's CDR3 is CASRGGGNYGYTF. The CDR3 coding sequence is TGCGCCAGCAGGGGGGGCGGTAACTATGGCTACACCTTC. The V and J genes are TRBV10-2 and TRBJ1-2, with D tentatively TRBD1 (6 bases). The germline CDR1 and CDR2 sequences are WSHSY and SAAADI. This CDR3 spans 13 amino acids. V gave up 6 bases and J gave up 1 base, with 9 bases separating them.

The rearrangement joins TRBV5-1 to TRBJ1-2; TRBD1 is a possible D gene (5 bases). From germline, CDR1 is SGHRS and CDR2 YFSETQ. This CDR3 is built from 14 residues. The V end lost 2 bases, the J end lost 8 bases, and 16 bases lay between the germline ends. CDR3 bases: TGCGCCAGCAGCTTACCTTATGAGGGGAGCGGCTACACCTTC. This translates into CASSLPYEGSGYTF. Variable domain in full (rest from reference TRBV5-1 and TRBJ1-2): KAGVTQTPRYLIKTRGQQVTLSCSPISGHRSVSWYQQTPGQGLQFLFEYFSETQRNKGNFPGRFSGRQFSNSRSEMNVSTLELGDSALYLCASSLPYEGSGYTFGSGTRLTVV.

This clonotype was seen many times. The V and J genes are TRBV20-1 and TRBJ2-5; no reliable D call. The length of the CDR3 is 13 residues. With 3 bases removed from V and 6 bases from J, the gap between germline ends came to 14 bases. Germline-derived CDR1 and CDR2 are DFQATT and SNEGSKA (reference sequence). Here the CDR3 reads CSASTTAAQTQYF. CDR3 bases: TGCAGTGCTAGTACCACCGCTGCGCAGACCCAGTACTTC.

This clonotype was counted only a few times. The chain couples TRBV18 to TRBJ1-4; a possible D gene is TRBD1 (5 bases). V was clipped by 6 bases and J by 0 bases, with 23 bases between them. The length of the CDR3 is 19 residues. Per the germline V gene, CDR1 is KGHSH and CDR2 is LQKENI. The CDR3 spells CASSYRDVPNRATNEKLFF. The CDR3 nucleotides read TGTGCCAGCTCTTATCGGGACGTACCAAACCGTGCAACTAATGAAAAACTGTTTTTT.

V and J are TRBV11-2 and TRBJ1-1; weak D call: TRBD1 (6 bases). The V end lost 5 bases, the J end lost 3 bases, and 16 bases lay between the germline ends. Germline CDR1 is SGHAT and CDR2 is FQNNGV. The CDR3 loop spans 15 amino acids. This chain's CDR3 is CASSLSGVAYTEAFF. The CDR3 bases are TGTGCCAGCAGCCTATCAGGGGTAGCCTACACTGAAGCTTTCTTT.